This T cell receptor beta chain came from a study of T cell changes during pregnancy in multiple sclerosis (dated by TCRdb to about 2019). At the level of the whole study: The study looked at changes in the T cell repertoire across pregnancy in women with multiple sclerosis.

The CDR3 starts with the cysteine, ends with the phenylalanine, and has 15 residues. The DNA shown is the 45-base CDR3, in frame from base 1. Between the V and J ends, shortened by 6 bases and 0 bases respectively, the junction contains 12 bases. The germline V gene supplies CDR1 MNHNS and CDR2 SASEGT. Receptors were amplified or captured by the immunoSEQ multiplex PCR assay. Here the immuneACCESS table is served through TCRdb, limited to in-frame sequences with V and J called. Missing clones are a known gap in these copies; in checked studies unresolved V genes cover under half, and the rest lacks a known reason. The sample table shows roughly 33,000 clones, and around 90% are seen once. Of the sample, approximately 2.6% is held by the ten largest clones. As regards this clone: Its specific antigen is unknown. No clone much larger than this one lies a single base away; base qualities are absent.

The clonotype originates from a female donor in good health, enrolled as a control in a pregnancy study. The input for sequencing was CD4+ T cells from peripheral blood mononuclear cells, taken in the third trimester of pregnancy. The rearrangement combines TRBV6-1 with TRBJ1-5, with TRBD1 tentatively as D gene (5 bases match). DNA sequence: TGTGCCAGCAGAAGCACCCAGGGTAGCAATCAGCCCCAGCATTTT. It translates to CASRSTQGSNQPQHF.